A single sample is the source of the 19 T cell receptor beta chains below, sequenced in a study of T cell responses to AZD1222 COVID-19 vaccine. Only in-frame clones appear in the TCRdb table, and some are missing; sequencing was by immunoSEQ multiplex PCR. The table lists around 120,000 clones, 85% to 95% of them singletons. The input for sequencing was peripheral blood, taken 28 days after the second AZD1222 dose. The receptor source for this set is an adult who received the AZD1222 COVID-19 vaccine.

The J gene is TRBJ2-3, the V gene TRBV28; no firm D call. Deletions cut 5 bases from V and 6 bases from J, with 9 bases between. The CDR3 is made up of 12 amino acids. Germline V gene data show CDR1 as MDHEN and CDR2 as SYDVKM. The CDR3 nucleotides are TGTGCCAGCAGTAAAATTTTCGATACGCAGTATTTT. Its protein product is CASSKIFDTQYF.

CDR3 protein: CAWSGSGRRQETQYF. The CDR3 DNA reads TGTGCCTGGAGTGGTAGCGGGAGGAGACAAGAGACCCAGTACTTC. V is TRBV30 and J is TRBJ2-5, with 10 bases identical to TRBD2. The CDR3 covers 15 residues. The germline V gene encodes CDR1 GTSNPN and CDR2 SVGIG (reference sequence). V shed 1 base, J shed 2 bases, and the junction held 4 bases outside the gene matches. Complete variable domain (other parts from reference TRBV30 and TRBJ2-5): SQTIHQWPATLVQPVGSPLSLECTVEGTSNPNLYWYRQAAGRGLQLLFYSVGIGQISSEVPQNLSASRPQDRQFILSSKKLLLSDSGFYLCAWSGSGRRQETQYFGPGTRLLVL.

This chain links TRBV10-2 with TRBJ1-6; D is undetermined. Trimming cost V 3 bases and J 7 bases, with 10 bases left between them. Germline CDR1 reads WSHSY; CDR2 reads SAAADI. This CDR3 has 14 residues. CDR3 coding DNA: TGCGCCAGCAGTGACCTTGCAGGAAATTCACCCCTCCACTTT. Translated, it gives CASSDLAGNSPLHF.

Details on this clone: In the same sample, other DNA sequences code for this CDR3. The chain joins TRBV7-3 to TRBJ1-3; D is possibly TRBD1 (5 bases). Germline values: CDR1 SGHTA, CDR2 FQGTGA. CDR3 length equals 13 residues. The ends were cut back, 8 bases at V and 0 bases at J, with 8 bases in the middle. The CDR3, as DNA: TGTGCCAGCGGGAGGGGCTCTGGAAACACCATATATTTT. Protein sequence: CASGRGSGNTIYF. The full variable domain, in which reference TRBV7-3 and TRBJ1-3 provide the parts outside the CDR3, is GAGVSQTPSNKVTEKGKYVELRCDPISGHTALYWYRQSLGQGPEFLIYFQGTGAADDSGLPNDRFFAVRPEGSVSTLKIQRTERGDSAVYLCASGRGSGNTIYFGEGSWLTVV.

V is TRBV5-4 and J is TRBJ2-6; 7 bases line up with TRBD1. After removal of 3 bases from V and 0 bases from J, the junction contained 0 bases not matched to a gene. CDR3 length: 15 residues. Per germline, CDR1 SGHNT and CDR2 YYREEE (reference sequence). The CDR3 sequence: CASSWDSSGANVLTF. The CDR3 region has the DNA TGTGCCAGCAGCTGGGACAGCTCTGGGGCCAACGTCCTGACTTTC. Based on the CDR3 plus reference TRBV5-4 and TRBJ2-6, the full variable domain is ETGVTQSPTHLIKTRGQQVTLRCSSQSGHNTVSWYQQALGQGPQFIFQYYREEENGRGNFPPRFSGLQFPNYSSELNVNALELDDSALYLCASSWDSSGANVLTFGAGSRLTVL.

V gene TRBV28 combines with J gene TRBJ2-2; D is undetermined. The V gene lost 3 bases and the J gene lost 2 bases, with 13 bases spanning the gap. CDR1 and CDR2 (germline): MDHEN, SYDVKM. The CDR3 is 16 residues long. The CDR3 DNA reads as TGTGCCAGCAGTTTCAACGTGGGCTTTAACACCGGGGAGCTGTTTTTT. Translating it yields CASSFNVGFNTGELFF.

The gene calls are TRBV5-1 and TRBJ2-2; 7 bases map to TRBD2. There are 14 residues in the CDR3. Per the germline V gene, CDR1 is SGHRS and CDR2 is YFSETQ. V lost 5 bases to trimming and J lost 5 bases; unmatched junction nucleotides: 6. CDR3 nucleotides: TGCGCCAGCAGAGGTCTAGCGGATACCGGGGAGCTGTTTTTT. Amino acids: CASRGLADTGELFF.

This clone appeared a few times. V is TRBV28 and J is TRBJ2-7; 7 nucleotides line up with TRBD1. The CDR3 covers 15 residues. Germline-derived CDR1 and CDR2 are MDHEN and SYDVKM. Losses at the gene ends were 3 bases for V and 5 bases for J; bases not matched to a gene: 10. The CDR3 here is CASSLSAGGDHEQYF. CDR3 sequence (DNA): TGTGCCAGCAGTTTGTCGGCAGGGGGAGACCACGAGCAGTACTTC.

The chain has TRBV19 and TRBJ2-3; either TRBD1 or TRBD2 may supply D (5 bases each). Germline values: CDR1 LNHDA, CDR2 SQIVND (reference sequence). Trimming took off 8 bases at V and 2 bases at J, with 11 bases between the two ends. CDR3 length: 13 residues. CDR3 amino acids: CASGGSDTDTQYF. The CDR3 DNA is TGTGCCAGTGGGGGATCCGACACAGATACGCAGTATTTT. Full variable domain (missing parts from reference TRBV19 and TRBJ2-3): DGGITQSPKYLFRKEGQNVTLSCEQNLNHDAMYWYRQDPGQGLRLIYYSQIVNDFQKGDIAEGYSVSREKKESFPLTVTSAQKNPTAFYLCASGGSDTDTQYFGPGTRLTVL.

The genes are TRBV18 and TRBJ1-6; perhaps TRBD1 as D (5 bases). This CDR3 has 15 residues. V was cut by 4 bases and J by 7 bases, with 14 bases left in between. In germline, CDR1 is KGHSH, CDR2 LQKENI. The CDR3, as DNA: TGTGCCAGCTCACAGGGGATTGATTTAAATTCACCCCTCCACTTT. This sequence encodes CASSQGIDLNSPLHF.

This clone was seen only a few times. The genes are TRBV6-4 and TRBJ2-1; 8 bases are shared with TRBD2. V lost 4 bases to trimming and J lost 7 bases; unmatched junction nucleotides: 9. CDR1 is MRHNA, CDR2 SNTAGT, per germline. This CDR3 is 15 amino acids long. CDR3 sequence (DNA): TGTGCCAGCAGTGTAGAACCGGGAGGGCCTAATGAGCAGTTCTTC. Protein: CASSVEPGGPNEQFF.

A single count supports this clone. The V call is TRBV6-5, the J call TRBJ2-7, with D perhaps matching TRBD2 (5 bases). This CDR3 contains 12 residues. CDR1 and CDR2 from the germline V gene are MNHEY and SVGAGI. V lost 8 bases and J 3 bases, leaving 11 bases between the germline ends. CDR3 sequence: CASSAGGYEQYF. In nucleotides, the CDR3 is TGTGCCAGCTCCGCCGGAGGCTACGAGCAGTACTTC.

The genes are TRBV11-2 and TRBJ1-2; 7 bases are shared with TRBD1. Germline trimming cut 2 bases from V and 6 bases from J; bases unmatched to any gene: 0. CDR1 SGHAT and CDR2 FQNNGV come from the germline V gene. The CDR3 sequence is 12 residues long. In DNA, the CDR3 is TGTGCCAGCAGCTTACAGGGGGATGGCTACACCTTC. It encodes CASSLQGDGYTF.

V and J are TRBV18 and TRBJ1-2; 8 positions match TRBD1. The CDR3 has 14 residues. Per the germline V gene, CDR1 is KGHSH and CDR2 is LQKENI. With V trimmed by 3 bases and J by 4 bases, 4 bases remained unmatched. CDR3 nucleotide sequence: TGTGCCAGCTCACCGACAGGGGACGGCTATGGCTACACCTTC. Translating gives CASSPTGDGYGYTF.

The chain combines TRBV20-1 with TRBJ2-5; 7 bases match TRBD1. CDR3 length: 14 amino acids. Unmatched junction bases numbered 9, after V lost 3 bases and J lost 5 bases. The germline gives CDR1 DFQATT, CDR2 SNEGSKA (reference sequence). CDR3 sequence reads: CSASATGVGETQYF. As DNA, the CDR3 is TGCAGTGCTAGTGCCACAGGGGTAGGGGAGACCCAGTACTTC.

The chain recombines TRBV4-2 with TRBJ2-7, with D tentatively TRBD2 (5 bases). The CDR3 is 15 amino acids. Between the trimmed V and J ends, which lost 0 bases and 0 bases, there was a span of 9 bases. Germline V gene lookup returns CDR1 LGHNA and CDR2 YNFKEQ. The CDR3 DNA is TGTGCCAGCAGCCAAGAAAGCGGCCACTCCTACGAGCAGTACTTC. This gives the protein CASSQESGHSYEQYF.

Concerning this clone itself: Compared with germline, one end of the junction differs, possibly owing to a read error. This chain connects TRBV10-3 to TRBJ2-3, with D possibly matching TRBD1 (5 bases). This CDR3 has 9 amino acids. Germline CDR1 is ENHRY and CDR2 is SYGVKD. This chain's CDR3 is CAIGPGHLF. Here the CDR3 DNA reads TGTGCCATCGGGCCAGGGCATCTTTTT.

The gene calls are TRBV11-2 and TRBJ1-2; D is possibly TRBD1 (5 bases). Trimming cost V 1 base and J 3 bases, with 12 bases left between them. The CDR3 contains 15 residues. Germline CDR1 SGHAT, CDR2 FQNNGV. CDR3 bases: TGTGCCAGCAGCTTAGGGGAGGGACCGTACTATGGCTACACCTTC. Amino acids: CASSLGEGPYYGYTF.

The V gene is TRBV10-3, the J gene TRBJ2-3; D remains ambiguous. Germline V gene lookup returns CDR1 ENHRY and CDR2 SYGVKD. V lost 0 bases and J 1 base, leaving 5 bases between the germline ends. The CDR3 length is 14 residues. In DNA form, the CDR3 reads TGTGCCATCAGTGAGTCTACGGGCACAGATACGCAGTATTTT. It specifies CAISESTGTDTQYF.